This T cell receptor (beta chain) appears in the sequencing data of a study of cytomegalovirus exposure and HLA in healthy donors. Study-level findings and limits: The study found most TCR sequences rare, yet found some public TCRs in many donors.

CDR1 is SEHNR and CDR2 is FQNEAQ in the germline V gene (reference sequence). CDR3 length equals 15 residues. Trimming removed 2 bases from V and 0 bases from J, with 8 bases in between. This PCR relied on a set of 60 Vbeta primers and 13 Jbeta primers. Some clones are missing from TCRdb's copy, which holds only in-frame ones; the method was immunoSEQ multiplex PCR. The profile shows tens of thousands of clones, approximately 80% of them singletons. Comment on this clone: Its antigen is not known.

The specimen was PBMCs. The source is a woman aged 50 to 60 in good health and CMV-seropositive. The chain employs TRBV7-9 and TRBJ2-1; tentative D call: TRBD1 (5 bases). CDR3 sequence reads: CASSLQGTSYNEQFF. The CDR3 DNA is TGTGCCAGCAGCTTACAGGGTACCTCCTACAATGAGCAGTTCTTC.